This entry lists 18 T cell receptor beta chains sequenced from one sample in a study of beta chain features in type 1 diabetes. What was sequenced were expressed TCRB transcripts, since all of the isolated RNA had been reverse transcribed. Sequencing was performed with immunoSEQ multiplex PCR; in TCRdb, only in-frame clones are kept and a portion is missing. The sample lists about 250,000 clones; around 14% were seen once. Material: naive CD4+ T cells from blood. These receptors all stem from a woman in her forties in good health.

The CDR3 DNA reads TGTGCCAGCAGCCCCTCCCTAGGCACCGGGGAGCTGTTTTTT. This translates into CASSPSLGTGELFF. The chain employs TRBV7-8 and TRBJ2-2; unclear D gene. CDR3 length equals 14 residues. Germline CDR1 and CDR2: SGHVS and FQNEAQ. V dropped 5 bases and J dropped 4 bases, with 11 bases sitting between them.

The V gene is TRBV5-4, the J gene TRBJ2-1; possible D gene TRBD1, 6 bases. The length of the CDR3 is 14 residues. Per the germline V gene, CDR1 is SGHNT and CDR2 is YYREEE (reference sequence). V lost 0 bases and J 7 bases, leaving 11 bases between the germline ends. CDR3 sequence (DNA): TGTGCCAGCAGCTTGGCGGGGACATGGAATGAGCAGTTCTTC. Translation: CASSLAGTWNEQFF.

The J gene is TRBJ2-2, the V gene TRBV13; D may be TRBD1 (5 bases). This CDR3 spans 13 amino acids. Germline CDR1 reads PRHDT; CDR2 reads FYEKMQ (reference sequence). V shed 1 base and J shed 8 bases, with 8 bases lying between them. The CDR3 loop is CASSLAGPGELFF. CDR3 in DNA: TGTGCCAGCAGCTTAGCAGGGCCTGGGGAGCTGTTTTTT.

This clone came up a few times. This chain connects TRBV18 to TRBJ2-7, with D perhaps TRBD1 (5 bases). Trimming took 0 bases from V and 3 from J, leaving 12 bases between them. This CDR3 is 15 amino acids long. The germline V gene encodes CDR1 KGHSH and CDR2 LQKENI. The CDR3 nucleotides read TGTGCCAGCTCACCACCGGCAGGGCAAATCTACGAGCAGTACTTC. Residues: CASSPPAGQIYEQYF.

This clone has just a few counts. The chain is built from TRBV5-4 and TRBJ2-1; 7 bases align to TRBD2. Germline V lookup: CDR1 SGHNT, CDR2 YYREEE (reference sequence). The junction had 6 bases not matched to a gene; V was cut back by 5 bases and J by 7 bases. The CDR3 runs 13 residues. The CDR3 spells CASSFGGGNEQFF. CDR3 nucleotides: TGTGCCAGCAGTTTTGGGGGGGGAAATGAGCAGTTCTTC. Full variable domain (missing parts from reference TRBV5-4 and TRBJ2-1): ETGVTQSPTHLIKTRGQQVTLRCSSQSGHNTVSWYQQALGQGPQFIFQYYREEENGRGNFPPRFSGLQFPNYSSELNVNALELDDSALYLCASSFGGGNEQFFGPGTRLTVL.

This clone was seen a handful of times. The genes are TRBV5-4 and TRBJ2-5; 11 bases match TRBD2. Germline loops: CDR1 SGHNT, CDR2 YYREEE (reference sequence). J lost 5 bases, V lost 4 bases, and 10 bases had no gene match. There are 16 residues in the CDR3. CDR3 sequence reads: CASSLGGSGGAETQYF. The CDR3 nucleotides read TGTGCCAGCAGCCTCGGCGGTAGCGGGGGGGCGGAGACCCAGTACTTC.

CDR3 coding DNA: TGCGCCAGCCAAGAGAACGATGGCTACACCTTC. It specifies CASQENDGYTF. The J gene is TRBJ1-2, the V gene TRBV5-1; the D is unclear. Between the trimmed V and J ends, which lost 7 bases and 6 bases, there was a span of 10 bases. The germline gives CDR1 SGHRS, CDR2 YFSETQ. The CDR3 is made up of 11 amino acids.

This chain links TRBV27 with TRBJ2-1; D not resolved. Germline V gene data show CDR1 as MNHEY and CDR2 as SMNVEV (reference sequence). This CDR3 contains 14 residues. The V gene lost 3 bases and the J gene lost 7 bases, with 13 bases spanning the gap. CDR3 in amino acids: CASSLSRVTNEQFF. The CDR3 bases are TGTGCCAGCAGTTTGTCACGGGTTACGAATGAGCAGTTCTTC.

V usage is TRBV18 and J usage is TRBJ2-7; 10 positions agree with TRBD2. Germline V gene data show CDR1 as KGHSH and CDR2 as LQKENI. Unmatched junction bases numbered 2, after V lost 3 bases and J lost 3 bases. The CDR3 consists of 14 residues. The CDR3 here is CASSPGLAVYEQYF. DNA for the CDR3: TGTGCCAGCTCACCTGGACTAGCGGTCTACGAGCAGTACTTC. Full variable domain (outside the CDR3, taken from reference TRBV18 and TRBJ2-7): NAGVMQNPRHLVRRRGQEARLRCSPMKGHSHVYWYRQLPEEGLKFMVYLQKENIIDESGMPKERFSAEFPKEGPSILRIQQVVRGDSAAYFCASSPGLAVYEQYFGPGTRLTVT.

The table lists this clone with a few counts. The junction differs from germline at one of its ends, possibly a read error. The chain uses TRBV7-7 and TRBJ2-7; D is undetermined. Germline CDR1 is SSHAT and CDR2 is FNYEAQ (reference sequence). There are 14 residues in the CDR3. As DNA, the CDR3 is TGTGCTAGCAGCTTAGGTTCAGGTACCTACGAGCAGTACTTC. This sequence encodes CASSLGSGTYEQYF. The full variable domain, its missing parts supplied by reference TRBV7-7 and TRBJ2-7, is GAGVSQSPRYKVTKRGQDVTLRCDPISSHATLYWYQQALGQGPEFLTYFNYEAQPDKSGLPSDRFSAERPEGSISTLTIQRTEQRDSAMYRCASSLGSGTYEQYFGPGTRLTVT.

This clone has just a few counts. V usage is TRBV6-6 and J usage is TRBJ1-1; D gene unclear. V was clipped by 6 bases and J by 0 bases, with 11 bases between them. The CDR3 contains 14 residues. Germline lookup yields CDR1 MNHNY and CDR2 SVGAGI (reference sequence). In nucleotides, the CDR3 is TGTGCCAGCAGCTCGGGTTTCATGAACACTGAAGCTTTCTTT. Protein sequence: CASSSGFMNTEAFF.

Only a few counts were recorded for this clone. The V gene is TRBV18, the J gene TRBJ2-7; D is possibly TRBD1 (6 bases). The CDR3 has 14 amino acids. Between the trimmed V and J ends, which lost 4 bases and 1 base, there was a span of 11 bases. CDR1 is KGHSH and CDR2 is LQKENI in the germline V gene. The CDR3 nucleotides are TGTGCCAGCTCACTTTCAGGGGAGTCCTACGAGCAGTACTTC. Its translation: CASSLSGESYEQYF.

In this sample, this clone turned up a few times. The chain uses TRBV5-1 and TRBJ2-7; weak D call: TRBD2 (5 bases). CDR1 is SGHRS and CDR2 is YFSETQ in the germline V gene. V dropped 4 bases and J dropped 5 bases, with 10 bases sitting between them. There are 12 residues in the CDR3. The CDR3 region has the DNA TGCGCCAGCAGCCCCGGGATCCACGAGCAGTACTTC. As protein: CASSPGIHEQYF. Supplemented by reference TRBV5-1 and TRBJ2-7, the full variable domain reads KAGVTQTPRYLIKTRGQQVTLSCSPISGHRSVSWYQQTPGQGLQFLFEYFSETQRNKGNFPGRFSGRQFSNSRSEMNVSTLELGDSALYLCASSPGIHEQYFGPGTRLTVT.

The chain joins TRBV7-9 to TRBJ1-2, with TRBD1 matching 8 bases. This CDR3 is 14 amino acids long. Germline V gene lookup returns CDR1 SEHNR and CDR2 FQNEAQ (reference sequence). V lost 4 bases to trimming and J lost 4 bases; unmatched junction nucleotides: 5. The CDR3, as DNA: TGTGCCAGCAGCTCAGGGGGCGAGGCCTATGGCTACACCTTC. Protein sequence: CASSSGGEAYGYTF.

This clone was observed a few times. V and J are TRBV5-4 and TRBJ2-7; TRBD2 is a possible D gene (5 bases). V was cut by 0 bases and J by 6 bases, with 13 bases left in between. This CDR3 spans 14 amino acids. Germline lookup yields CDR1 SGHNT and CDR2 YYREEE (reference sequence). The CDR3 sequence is CASSLDGVDSEQYF. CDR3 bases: TGTGCCAGCAGCTTGGACGGGGTAGACTCCGAGCAGTACTTC. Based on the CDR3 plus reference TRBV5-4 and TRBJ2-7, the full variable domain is ETGVTQSPTHLIKTRGQQVTLRCSSQSGHNTVSWYQQALGQGPQFIFQYYREEENGRGNFPPRFSGLQFPNYSSELNVNALELDDSALYLCASSLDGVDSEQYFGPGTRLTVT.

The CDR3 DNA follows: TGTGCCAGCAAAGAACTAGGGAGGGGGTTCTTC. Translated: CASKELGRGFF. This sequence joins TRBV6-6 and TRBJ2-1, with TRBD2 matching 7 bases. CDR3 size: 11 residues. Germline V gene sequence: CDR1 MNHNY, CDR2 SVGAGI (reference sequence). V was clipped by 7 bases and J by 15 bases; unmatched bases: 9.

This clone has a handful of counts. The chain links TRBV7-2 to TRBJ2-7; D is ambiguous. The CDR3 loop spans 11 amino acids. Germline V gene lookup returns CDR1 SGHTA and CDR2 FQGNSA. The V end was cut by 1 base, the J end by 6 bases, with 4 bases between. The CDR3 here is CASSLVSEQYF. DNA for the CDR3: TGTGCCAGCAGCTTAGTTAGCGAGCAGTACTTC.

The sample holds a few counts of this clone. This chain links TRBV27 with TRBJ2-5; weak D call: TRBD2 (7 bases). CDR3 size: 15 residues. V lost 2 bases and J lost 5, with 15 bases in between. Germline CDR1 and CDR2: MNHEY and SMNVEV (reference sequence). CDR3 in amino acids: CASSLLGGAEETQYF. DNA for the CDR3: TGTGCCAGCAGTTTACTGGGGGGGGCGGAGGAGACCCAGTACTTC.